The TCR beta chain described here comes from a study of shared clonotypes between healthy human individuals (dated by TCRdb to 2020 to 2022). Study-wide context: Two women and three men aged 18 to 49 years were included in the cohort. For each donor, CD4 naive and CD4 memory were each run on three plates, CD8 naive on two plates, and CD8 memory on one plate. To estimate repertoire size and how much clonotype sharing occurs between individuals, the study deeply sequenced the blood TCR repertoires of a handful of healthy adults. Leukapheresis yielded between about 0.9 and 9 billion PBMCs per donor. To increase sequencing depth and limit assay-specific biases, different laboratories used diverse techniques to prepare libraries and sequence TCR repertoires.

Concerning this clone: Its antigen has not been determined. No base quality information exists; no much larger clone differs at one position.

Overall results and qualifications from the work: Sharing across a few donors was observed for around 5% of naive CD4, about 3.2% of naive CD8, about 2.5% of memory CD4, and about 0.4% of memory CD8 clonotypes. Because the study included a small number of donors, the genetic and exposure-history diversity represented was limited. Compared with non-shared clonotypes, the clonotypes found in all four sorted-subset donors had higher generation probabilities. Larger estimated clonotype richness was generally found for naive subsets than for memory subsets. Based on pairwise subsampling, the degree of clonotype sharing among donors was expected to be affected by sequencing depth. Only blood was sampled, and tissue TCR repertoires likely differ from those in blood. Rarefaction of sorted-subset datasets indicated incomplete sequencing despite the large sequencing depth.

As encoded in the germline V gene, CDR1 is SGDLS while CDR2 is YYNGEE. V loses 4 bases of germline sequence and J loses 5 bases, and the interval between the two ends is 21 bases. The cysteine opens and the phenylalanine closes a CDR3 of 16 amino acids. The CDR3 DNA has 48 bases and is translated from base 1. Donors were healthy HIV-negative adults with no recently reported acute infections or vaccinations. Every donor was a Caucasian adult living in Nashville, Tennessee, USA. CD4+ T cells were enriched by magnetic negative selection; naive cells were then positively selected on CD45RA, and the negative fraction formed the memory subset. Blood was collected by leukapheresis, and PBMCs were isolated by Ficoll-Histopaque density gradient centrifugation and then cryopreserved in liquid nitrogen vapor phase. Analytical flow cytometry was used to check the purity and quantity of each magnetically sorted T cell population. Genomic DNA was isolated from every sorted fraction and measured by UV absorbance on a Nanodrop 2000c.

Using the deep immunoSEQ assay, TCR CDR3 regions were amplified from genomic DNA by multiplex PCR. For each cell subset, the extracted genomic DNA was distributed evenly across all wells of several immunoSEQ 96-well plates, and each plate served as one replicate. Each replicate PCR for sorted subsets received 150 to 250 ng genomic DNA, equal to roughly 30,000 T cell genomes. Purified libraries were quantified with a Qubit 3.0 fluorometer, sized on a Bioanalyzer 2100, and re-quantified with the KAPA Library Quantification kit. A separate single-read 150-cycle Illumina NextSeq 550 flow cell was used to sequence each immunoSEQ 96-well plate. Under the source paper's analysis protocol: The immunoSEQ output contained only junctional sequences without quality scores, so filtering could not match that applied to full-length reads. To assign V/J genes and CDR3, sequences were annotated using PyIR, a Python wrapper for IgBLAST v1.9, with IMGT germline references. Reads with weak V/J assignments (E-value above 1e-6), missing CDR3, stop codons, out-of-frame junctions, or ambiguous translated residues were removed. V3J clonotypes were defined as sequences sharing the same inferred V gene, J gene, and CDR3 amino acid sequence. The percentage overlap between two repertoires was calculated by dividing the number of shared unique clonotypes by the size of the smaller repertoire. Repertoire richness was assessed with RTK rarefaction, the Chao1 estimator, and Recon v2.1 estimates of unobserved clonotypes. Generation probabilities for all TCRbeta clonotypes obtained by the gDNA method from a handful of donors were computed using OLGA. TCRdb retrieved this table from immuneACCESS and kept in-frame rearrangements only. Not all clones are present; in checked studies, unresolved V genes account for under half, and no reason is known for the remainder. V and J calls and clone size are copied from that table; D and trimming were computed from the DNA. The sample table holds 2 million to 3 million clones, of which 90% to 95% were seen once. Clones ranked in the top ten supply 0.36% of the sample.

The chain links TRBV9 with TRBJ2-5; the D segment could be TRBD1, given 5 matching bases. Sequenced: naive CD4+ T cells from PBMCs. In light of the paper, this sample's cell subset or site label describes: CD45RA+ positively selected. The sequence was obtained from a man between 18 and 35 years old in good health. Some clones in this sample may be carry-over from other donors' samples. CDR3 protein: CASSPTGHNVPETQYF. The DNA reads TGTGCCAGCAGCCCTACAGGACACAACGTCCCCGAGACCCAGTACTTC.